The 4 T cell receptor beta chains below come from one sample, sequenced in a study of cytomegalovirus exposure and HLA in healthy donors. Amplification used 60 Vbeta primers and 13 Jbeta primers. The method was immunoSEQ multiplex PCR; TCRdb's version includes in-frame clones alone and lacks a portion of them. The sample contains 100,000 to 120,000 clones, 78% of which appear only once. The sequencing input was PBMCs. These receptors all come from a woman aged 25 to 39 in good health and CMV-seronegative.

The chain carries TRBV4-3 and TRBJ1-2; 8 bases line up with TRBD1. Germline assignment: CDR1 LGHNA and CDR2 YSLEER. V shed 0 bases, J shed 5 bases, and the junction held 11 bases outside the gene matches. This CDR3 has 17 amino acids. DNA of the CDR3: TGCGCCAGCAGCCAAGAGGGCGGACAGGGAAGACGTTATGGCTACACCTTC. It yields the protein CASSQEGGQGRRYGYTF.

The J gene is TRBJ2-1, the V gene TRBV29-1; 10 bases line up with TRBD1. The CDR3 runs to 16 residues. The V gene end was trimmed by 4 bases and the J gene end by 7 bases; junction bases not matched to a gene: 13. CDR1 and CDR2 (germline): SQVTM, ANQGSEA. CDR3 region: CSVAMRDRGLANEQFF. The CDR3 DNA reads as TGCAGCGTTGCCATGAGGGACAGGGGTCTGGCGAATGAGCAGTTCTTC.

The chain links TRBV5-1 to TRBJ2-7; possibly TRBD1 for D (5 bases). The CDR3 length is 13 residues. Germline values: CDR1 SGHRS, CDR2 YFSETQ. V lost 8 bases, J lost 5 bases, and 17 bases lay in between. The CDR3, as DNA: TGCGCCAGTTCTAGGGGTTACGAGAACGAGCAGTACTTC. It yields the protein CASSRGYENEQYF.

This rearrangement joins TRBV7-2 to TRBJ2-7; 10 bases are a match to TRBD1. Germline loops: CDR1 SGHTA, CDR2 FQGNSA. With V trimmed by 5 bases and J by 3 bases, 10 bases remained unmatched. The CDR3 totals 16 residues. CDR3 nucleotide sequence: TGTGCCAGCAGCGCGAAATCCCGGGACAGGGGCTACGAGCAGTACTTC. It yields the protein CASSAKSRDRGYEQYF.